The rows below give T cell receptor beta chains drawn from one sample of a study of blood T cell repertoires in COVID-19. Sequencing was performed with immunoSEQ multiplex PCR; in TCRdb, only in-frame clones are kept and a portion is missing. This sample has roughly 68,000 clones, with approximately 82% found just once. The sequencing sample was made of peripheral blood. The receptors here all came from a man older than 75 with active COVID-19. Both conserved end residues are part of each CDR3. Fields, in order: D gene, V gene, clone size, J gene, CDR3 DNA, CDR3 protein. The D gene is left open where the match is weak. Clone size is not always given. Where it is, it says once, few, many or a class for expanded clones.

.,TRBV28,.,TRBJ1-5,TGTGCCAGCAGTTTAGGGGTAGGGGGTAATCAGCCCCAGCATTTT,CASSLGVGGNQPQHF
.,TRBV7-2,.,TRBJ2-3,TGTGCCAGCAGCCTGGGGAAGCGGGGGCCACAGGGGAATACGCAGTATTTT,CASSLGKRGPQGNTQYF
.,TRBV7-9,.,TRBJ1-1,TGTGCCAGCAGCCACTCTACAGGGCTGAACACTGAAGCTTTCTTT,CASSHSTGLNTEAFF
TRBD2,TRBV5-4,.,TRBJ2-7,TGTGCCAGCAGCTTGGCGGTGGGGGGGAGCTCCTACGAGCAGTACTTC,CASSLAVGGSSYEQYF
.,TRBV18,.,TRBJ2-2,TGTGCCAGCTCACCATCCGCTAACAGGGTCGTAACACCCGGGGAGCTGTTTTTT,CASSPSANRVVTPGELFF
.,TRBV12-3/TRBV12-4,.,TRBJ2-1,TGTGCCAGCAACCGGGGGACCTACAATGAGCAGTTCTTC,CASNRGTYNEQFF
.,TRBV19,few,TRBJ2-1,TGTGCCAGTAGGGGGCAGGGACACGGCGATGAGCAGTTCTTC,CASRGQGHGDEQFF
.,TRBV4-3,.,TRBJ1-2,TGCGCCAGCAGCCAAGATCGGGATGGAACGGGCTACACCTTC,CASSQDRDGTGYTF
.,TRBV28,.,TRBJ2-1,TGTGCCAGCAGTTTGTACGGGAGTGTTCGTAATGAGCAGTTCTTC,CASSLYGSVRNEQFF
.,TRBV7-9,few,TRBJ2-5,TGTGCCAGCAGCTTACAGACTAGTGTGGAAGAGACCCAGTACTTC,CASSLQTSVEETQYF
.,TRBV18,.,TRBJ1-6,TGTGCCAGCTCACCTACAGGCCCGGGGGGAGCTTCACCCCTCCACTTT,CASSPTGPGGASPLHF
TRBD1,TRBV5-1,.,TRBJ2-5,TGCGCCAGCAGCTTTGGACAGGGTCAAGAGACCCAGTACTTC,CASSFGQGQETQYF
.,TRBV9,.,TRBJ1-1,TGTGCCAGCAGCGTAGAGGCGGGTTGGATGACTGAAGCTTTCTTT,CASSVEAGWMTEAFF
TRBD2,TRBV20-1,.,TRBJ2-3,TGCAGTGCTAGTTTTGGGACTAGCGGGGGCGGTACGCAGTATTTT,CSASFGTSGGGTQYF
TRBD2,TRBV7-8,.,TRBJ2-7,TGTGCCAGCAGCTTAGTCGGGTTGGCGGGAGTTGGCGAGCAGTACTTC,CASSLVGLAGVGEQYF
.,TRBV28,.,TRBJ2-4,TGTGCCAGCAGTGGAGGGGGCGCACCCAAAAACATTCAGTACTTC,CASSGGGAPKNIQYF
.,TRBV19,.,TRBJ1-1,TGTGCCAGTAGTATATTGTCGAGCGGCACTGAAGCTTTCTTT,CASSILSSGTEAFF
.,TRBV14,.,TRBJ2-6,TGTGCCAGCAGCCGCCTTTCGGGATCTGGGGCCAACGTCCTGACTTTC,CASSRLSGSGANVLTF
TRBD2,TRBV9,.,TRBJ2-7,TGTGCCAGCGGCAGGGAGGGGGAGCAGTACTTC,CASGREGEQYF
TRBD1,TRBV5-1,.,TRBJ1-2,TGCGCCAGCAGTGAGGGACAGGCATTAGGCTACACCTTC,CASSEGQALGYTF
TRBD2,TRBV20-1,.,TRBJ2-7,TGCAGTGCTAGTATCGGGACTAGCGGCTACGAGCAGTACTTC,CSASIGTSGYEQYF
.,TRBV5-1,.,TRBJ2-1,TGCGCCAGCAGCTTTGAGGCTAGCGTCAATGAGCAGTTCTTC,CASSFEASVNEQFF
.,TRBV4-2,few,TRBJ2-3,TGTGCCAGCAGCCAAGCCGCCGGGGGGCTTTGGGATACGCAGTATTTT,CASSQAAGGLWDTQYF
TRBD2,TRBV2,few,TRBJ2-4,TGTGCCAGCATTACCACTAGCGGGGGGGACAAAAACATTCAGTACTTC,CASITTSGGDKNIQYF
.,TRBV24-1,.,TRBJ2-3,TGTGCCACCAGTTCGTTTACTTCGTTGGATACGCAGTATTTT,CATSSFTSLDTQYF
TRBD1,TRBV4-3,few,TRBJ2-2,TGCGCCAGCAGCCAAGATGGGACAGGGGAAACCGGGGAGCTGTTTTTT,CASSQDGTGETGELFF
.,TRBV11-2,.,TRBJ2-7,TGTGCCAGCAGCTCGCTAAGGGGTACCTACGAGCAGTACTTC,CASSSLRGTYEQYF
.,TRBV12-3/TRBV12-4,once,TRBJ2-7,TGTGCCAGCAGTTTTGTGGGGGCTCAGCAGTACTTC,CASSFVGAQQYF
.,TRBV4-2,few,TRBJ1-6,TGTGCCAGCAGCCTGGTTGAGACACCTAATTCACCCCTCCACTTT,CASSLVETPNSPLHF
.,TRBV10-3,.,TRBJ2-2,TGTGCCATCAGTGACGCTAGCCACACCGGGGAGCTGTTTTTT,CAISDASHTGELFF
TRBD1,TRBV7-2,once,TRBJ2-7,TGTGCCAGCAGCCATGACAGGGGCGAGCAGTACTTC,CASSHDRGEQYF
TRBD2,TRBV6-5,.,TRBJ2-3,TGTGCCAGCAGCCCGGGGGGTGGTGCAGATACGCAGTATTTT,CASSPGGGADTQYF
.,TRBV15,.,TRBJ1-5,TGTGCCACCAGCAGGCAGACAGGCCTCAATCAGCCCCAGCATTTT,CATSRQTGLNQPQHF
.,TRBV5-6,.,TRBJ1-6,TGTGCCAGCAGCTTGGAATCCGGGGAGTCACCCCTCCACTTT,CASSLESGESPLHF
.,TRBV19,.,TRBJ2-3,TGTGCCAGTAGTAGGGGGGGCTCAAGCACAGATACGCAGTATTTT,CASSRGGSSTDTQYF
.,TRBV7-2,.,TRBJ1-5,TGTGCCAGCAGCTTAGCGTATCGCGGGGTCCAGCCCCAGCATTTT,CASSLAYRGVQPQHF
.,TRBV27,.,TRBJ2-1,TGTGCCAGCAGTTTCTCCCGGTCCTTTCCAAACAATGAGCAGTTCTTC,CASSFSRSFPNNEQFF
.,TRBV11-2,.,TRBJ2-5,TGTGCCAGCAGATCTGCCGGACGACTAGTCTTAGAGACCCAGTACTTC,CASRSAGRLVLETQYF
.,TRBV5-6,.,TRBJ2-2,TGTGCCAGCAGCTTGATTGGGGCCGACACCGGGGAGCTGTTTTTT,CASSLIGADTGELFF
.,TRBV9,.,TRBJ1-3,TGTGCCAGCAGCGCTACAGGTACAAGCTCTGGAAACACCATATATTTT,CASSATGTSSGNTIYF